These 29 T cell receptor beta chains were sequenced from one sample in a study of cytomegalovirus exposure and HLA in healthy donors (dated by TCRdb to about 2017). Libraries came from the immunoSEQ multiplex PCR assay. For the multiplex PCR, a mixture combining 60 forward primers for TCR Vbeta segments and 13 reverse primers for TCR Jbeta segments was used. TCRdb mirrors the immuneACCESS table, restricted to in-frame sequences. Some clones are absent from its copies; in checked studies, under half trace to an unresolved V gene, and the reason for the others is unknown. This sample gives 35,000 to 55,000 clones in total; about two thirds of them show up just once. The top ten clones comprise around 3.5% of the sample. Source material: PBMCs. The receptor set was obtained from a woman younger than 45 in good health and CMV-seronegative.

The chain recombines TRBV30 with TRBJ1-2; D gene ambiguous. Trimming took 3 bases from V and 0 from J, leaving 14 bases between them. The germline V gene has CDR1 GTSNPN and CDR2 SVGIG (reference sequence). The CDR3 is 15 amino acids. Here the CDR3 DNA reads TGTGCCTGGAGCCGCCCGGGGAAAACTAACTATGGCTACACCTTC. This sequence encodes CAWSRPGKTNYGYTF.

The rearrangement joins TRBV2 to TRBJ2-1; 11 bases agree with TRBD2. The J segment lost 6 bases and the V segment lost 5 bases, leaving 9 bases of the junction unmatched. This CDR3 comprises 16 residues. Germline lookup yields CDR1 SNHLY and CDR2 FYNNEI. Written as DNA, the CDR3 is TGTGCCAGCAGTATTCGGAGGCTAGCGGGAGGCAATGAGCAGTTCTTC. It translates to CASSIRRLAGGNEQFF.

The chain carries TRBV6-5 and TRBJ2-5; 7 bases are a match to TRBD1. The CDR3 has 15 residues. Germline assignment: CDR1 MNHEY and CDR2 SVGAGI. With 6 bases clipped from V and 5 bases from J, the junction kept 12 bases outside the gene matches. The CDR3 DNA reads TGTGCCAGCAGGACAACAGGGGCCGGGGCGGAGACCCAGTACTTC. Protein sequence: CASRTTGAGAETQYF.

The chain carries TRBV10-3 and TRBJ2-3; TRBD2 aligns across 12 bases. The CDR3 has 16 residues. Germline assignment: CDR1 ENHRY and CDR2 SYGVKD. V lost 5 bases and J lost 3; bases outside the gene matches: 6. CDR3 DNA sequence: TGTGCCATCAGTATTACTAGCGGGAGGAGAACAGATACGCAGTATTTT. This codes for CAISITSGRRTDTQYF.

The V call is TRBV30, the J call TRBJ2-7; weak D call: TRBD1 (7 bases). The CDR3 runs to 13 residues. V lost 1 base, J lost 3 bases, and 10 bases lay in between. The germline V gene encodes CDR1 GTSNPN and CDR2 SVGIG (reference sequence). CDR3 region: CAWSGQGGYEQYF. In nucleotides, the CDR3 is TGTGCCTGGAGTGGGCAGGGGGGCTACGAGCAGTACTTC.

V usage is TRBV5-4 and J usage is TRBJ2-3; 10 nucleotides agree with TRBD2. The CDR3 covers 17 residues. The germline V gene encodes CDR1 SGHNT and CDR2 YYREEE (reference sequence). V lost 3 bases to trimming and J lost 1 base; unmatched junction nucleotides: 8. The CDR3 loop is CASSWGSGGAGTDTQYF. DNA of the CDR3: TGTGCCAGCAGCTGGGGGAGCGGGGGGGCCGGCACAGATACGCAGTATTTT.

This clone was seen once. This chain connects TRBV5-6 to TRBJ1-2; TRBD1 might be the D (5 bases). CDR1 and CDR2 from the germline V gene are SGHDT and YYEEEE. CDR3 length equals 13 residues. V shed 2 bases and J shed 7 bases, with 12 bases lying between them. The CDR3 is CASSLSDTSGYTF. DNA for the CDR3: TGTGCCAGCAGCTTATCGGACACCTCTGGCTACACCTTC.

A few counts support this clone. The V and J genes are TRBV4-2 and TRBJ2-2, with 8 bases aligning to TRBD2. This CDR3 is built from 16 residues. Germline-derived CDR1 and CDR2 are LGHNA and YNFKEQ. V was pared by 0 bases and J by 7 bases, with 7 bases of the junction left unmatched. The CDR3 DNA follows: TGTGCCAGCAGCCAAGAGCAAGCGGGAGAGCTCGGGGAGCTGTTTTTT. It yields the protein CASSQEQAGELGELFF.

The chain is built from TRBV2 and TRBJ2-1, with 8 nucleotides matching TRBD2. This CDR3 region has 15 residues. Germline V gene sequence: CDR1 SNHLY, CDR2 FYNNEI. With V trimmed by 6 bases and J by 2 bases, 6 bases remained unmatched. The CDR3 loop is CASSLSGRTYNEQFF. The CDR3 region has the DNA TGTGCCAGCAGCTTGAGCGGGAGAACCTACAATGAGCAGTTCTTC.

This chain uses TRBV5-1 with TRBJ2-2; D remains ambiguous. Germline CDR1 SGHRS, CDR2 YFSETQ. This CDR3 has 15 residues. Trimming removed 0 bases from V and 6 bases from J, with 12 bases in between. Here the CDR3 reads CASSLAIDLAGELFF. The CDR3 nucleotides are TGCGCCAGCAGCTTGGCGATAGATTTGGCCGGGGAGCTGTTTTTT.

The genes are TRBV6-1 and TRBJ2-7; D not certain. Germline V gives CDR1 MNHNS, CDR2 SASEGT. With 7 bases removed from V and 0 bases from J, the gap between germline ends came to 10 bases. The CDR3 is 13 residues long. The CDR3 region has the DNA TGTGCCAGCACGAAACGGAGCTCCTACGAGCAGTACTTC. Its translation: CASTKRSSYEQYF.

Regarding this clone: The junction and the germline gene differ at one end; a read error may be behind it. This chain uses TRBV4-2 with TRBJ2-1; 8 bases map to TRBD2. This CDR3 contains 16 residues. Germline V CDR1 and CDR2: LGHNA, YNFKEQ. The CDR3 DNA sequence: TGTGCCAGTAGCCAAGGGTTAGCGGGACTCCACAATGAGCAGTTCTTC. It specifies CASSQGLAGLHNEQFF.

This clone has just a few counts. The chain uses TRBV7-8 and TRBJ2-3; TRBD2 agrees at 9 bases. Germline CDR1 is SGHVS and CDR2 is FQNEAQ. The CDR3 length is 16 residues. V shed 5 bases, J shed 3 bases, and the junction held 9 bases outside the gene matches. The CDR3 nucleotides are TGTGCCAGCAGCCACACCCCGGGACTAGCAACAGATACGCAGTATTTT. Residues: CASSHTPGLATDTQYF.

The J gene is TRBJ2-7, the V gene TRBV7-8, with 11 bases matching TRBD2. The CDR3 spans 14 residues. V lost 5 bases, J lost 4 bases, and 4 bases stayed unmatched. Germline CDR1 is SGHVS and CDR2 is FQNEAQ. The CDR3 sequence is CASSPRLAGYEQYF. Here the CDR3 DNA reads TGTGCCAGCAGCCCCAGACTAGCGGGATACGAGCAGTACTTC. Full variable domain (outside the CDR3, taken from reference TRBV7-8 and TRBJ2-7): GAGVSQSPRYKVAKRGQDVALRCDPISGHVSLFWYQQALGQGPEFLTYFQNEAQLDKSGLPSDRFFAERPEGSVSTLKIQRTQQEDSAVYLCASSPRLAGYEQYFGPGTRLTVT.

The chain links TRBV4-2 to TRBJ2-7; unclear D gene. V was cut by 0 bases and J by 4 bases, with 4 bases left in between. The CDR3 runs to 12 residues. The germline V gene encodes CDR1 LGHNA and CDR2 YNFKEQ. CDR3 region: CASSQDQYEQYF. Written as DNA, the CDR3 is TGTGCCAGCAGCCAAGATCAGTACGAGCAGTACTTC.

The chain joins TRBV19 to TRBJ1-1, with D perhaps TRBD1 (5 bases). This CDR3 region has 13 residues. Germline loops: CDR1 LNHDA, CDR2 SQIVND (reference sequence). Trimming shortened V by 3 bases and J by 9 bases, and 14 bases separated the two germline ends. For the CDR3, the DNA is TGTGCCAGTAGTATGGAACGGAGGGGAAAAGCTTTCTTT. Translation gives CASSMERRGKAFF. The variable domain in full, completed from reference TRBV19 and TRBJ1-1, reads DGGITQSPKYLFRKEGQNVTLSCEQNLNHDAMYWYRQDPGQGLRLIYYSQIVNDFQKGDIAEGYSVSREKKESFPLTVTSAQKNPTAFYLCASSMERRGKAFFGQGTRLTVV.

The CDR3 DNA follows: TGTGCCAGCACCCGGATGCTAGCGGGAGGGGCATCGGAGACCCAGTACTTC. This sequence encodes CASTRMLAGGASETQYF. The rearrangement joins TRBV5-4 to TRBJ2-5; 12 bases are a match to TRBD2. CDR3 length: 17 amino acids. Germline V gives CDR1 SGHNT, CDR2 YYREEE (reference sequence). Trimming took 6 bases from V and 5 from J; bases not matched to a gene: 14. Complete variable domain (other parts from reference TRBV5-4 and TRBJ2-5): ETGVTQSPTHLIKTRGQQVTLRCSSQSGHNTVSWYQQALGQGPQFIFQYYREEENGRGNFPPRFSGLQFPNYSSELNVNALELDDSALYLCASTRMLAGGASETQYFGPGTRLLVL.

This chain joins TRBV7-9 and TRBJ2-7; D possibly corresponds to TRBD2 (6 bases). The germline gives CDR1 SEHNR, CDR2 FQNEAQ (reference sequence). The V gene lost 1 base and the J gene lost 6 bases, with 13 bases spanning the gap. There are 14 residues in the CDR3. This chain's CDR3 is CASSLGGESAEQYF. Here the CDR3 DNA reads TGTGCCAGCAGCTTAGGGGGGGAATCCGCCGAGCAGTACTTC.

The CDR3 loop reads CAWTKGANTEAFF. In nucleotides, the CDR3 is TGTGCCTGGACTAAGGGGGCGAACACTGAAGCTTTCTTT. The chain uses TRBV30 and TRBJ1-1, with 7 bases aligning to TRBD1. The V and J ends lost 4 bases and 1 base, in that order; junction bases with no gene match: 3. Looked up from germline, CDR1 is GTSNPN and CDR2 is SVGIG (reference sequence). The length of the CDR3 is 13 residues. The full variable domain, with the rest looked up from reference TRBV30 and TRBJ1-1, is SQTIHQWPATLVQPVGSPLSLECTVEGTSNPNLYWYRQAAGRGLQLLFYSVGIGQISSEVPQNLSASRPQDRQFILSSKKLLLSDSGFYLCAWTKGANTEAFFGQGTRLTVV.

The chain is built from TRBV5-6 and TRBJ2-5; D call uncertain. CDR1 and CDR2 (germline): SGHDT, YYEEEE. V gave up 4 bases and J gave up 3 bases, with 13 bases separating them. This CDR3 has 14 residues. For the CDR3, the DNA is TGTGCCAGCAGCCCGACGTACAGTAAAGAGACCCAGTACTTC. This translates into CASSPTYSKETQYF.

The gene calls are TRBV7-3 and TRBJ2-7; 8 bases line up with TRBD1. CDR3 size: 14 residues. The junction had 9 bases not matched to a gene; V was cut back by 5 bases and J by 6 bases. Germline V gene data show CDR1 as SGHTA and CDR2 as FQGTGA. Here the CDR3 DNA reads TGTGCCAGCAGCAAAGGGACAGGAACTTCCGAGCAGTACTTC. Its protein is CASSKGTGTSEQYF. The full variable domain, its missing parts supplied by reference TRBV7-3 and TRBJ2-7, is GAGVSQTPSNKVTEKGKYVELRCDPISGHTALYWYRQSLGQGPEFLIYFQGTGAADDSGLPNDRFFAVRPEGSVSTLKIQRTERGDSAVYLCASSKGTGTSEQYFGPGTRLTVT.

CDR3 sequence: CASSIADSYEQYF. As DNA, the CDR3 is TGTGCCAGCAGTATAGCGGACTCCTACGAGCAGTACTTC. The rearrangement uses TRBV6-1 and TRBJ2-7, with D possibly being TRBD2 (6 bases). The CDR3 consists of 13 residues. V lost 5 bases, J lost 0 bases, and 8 bases lay in between. Germline V gives CDR1 MNHNS, CDR2 SASEGT.

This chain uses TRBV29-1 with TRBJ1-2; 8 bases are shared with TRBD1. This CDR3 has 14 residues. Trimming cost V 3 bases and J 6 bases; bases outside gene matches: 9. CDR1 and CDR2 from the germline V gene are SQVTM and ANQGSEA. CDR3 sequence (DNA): TGCAGCGTTGAGTCCCCAGGGGGCCTTCATGGCTACACCTTC. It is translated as CSVESPGGLHGYTF.

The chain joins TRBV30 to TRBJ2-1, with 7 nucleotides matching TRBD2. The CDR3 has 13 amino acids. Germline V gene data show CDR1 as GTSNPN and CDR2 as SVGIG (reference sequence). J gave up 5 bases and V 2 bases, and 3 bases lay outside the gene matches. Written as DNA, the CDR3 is TGTGCCTGGAGTAAGGGAGGGGACAATGAGCAGTTCTTC. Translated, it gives CAWSKGGDNEQFF.

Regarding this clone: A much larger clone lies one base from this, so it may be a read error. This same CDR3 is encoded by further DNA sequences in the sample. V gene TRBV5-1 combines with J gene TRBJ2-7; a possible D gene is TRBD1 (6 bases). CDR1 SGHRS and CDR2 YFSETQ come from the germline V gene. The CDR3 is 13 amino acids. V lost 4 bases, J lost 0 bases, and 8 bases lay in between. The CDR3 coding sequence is TGCGCCAGCAGCCGGGACAACTCCTACGAGCAGTACTTC. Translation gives CASSRDNSYEQYF. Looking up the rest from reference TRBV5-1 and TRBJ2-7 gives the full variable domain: KAGVTQTPRYLIKTRGQQVTLSCSPISGHRSVSWYQQTPGQGLQFLFEYFSETQRNKGNFPGRFSGRQFSNSRSEMNVSTLELGDSALYLCASSRDNSYEQYFGPGTRLTVT.

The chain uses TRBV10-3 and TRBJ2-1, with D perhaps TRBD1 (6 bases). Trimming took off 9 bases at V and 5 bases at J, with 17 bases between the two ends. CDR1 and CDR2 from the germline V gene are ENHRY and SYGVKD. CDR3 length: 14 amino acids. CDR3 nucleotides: TGTGCCATGGGAACCAGGGACATTAACAATGAGCAGTTCTTC. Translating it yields CAMGTRDINNEQFF.

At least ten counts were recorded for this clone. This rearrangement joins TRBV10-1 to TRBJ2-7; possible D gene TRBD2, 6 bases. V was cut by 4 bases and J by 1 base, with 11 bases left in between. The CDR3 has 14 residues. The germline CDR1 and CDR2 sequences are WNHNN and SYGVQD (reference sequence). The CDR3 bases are TGCGCCAGCAGTGCCTCGGGAGTTTCCTACGAGCAGTACTTC. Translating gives CASSASGVSYEQYF.

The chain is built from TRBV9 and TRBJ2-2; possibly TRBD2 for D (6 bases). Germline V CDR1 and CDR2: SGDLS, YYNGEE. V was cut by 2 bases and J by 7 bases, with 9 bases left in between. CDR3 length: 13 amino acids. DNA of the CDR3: TGTGCCAGCAGCGTTTGGGGGGTCGGGGAGCTGTTTTTT. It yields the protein CASSVWGVGELFF. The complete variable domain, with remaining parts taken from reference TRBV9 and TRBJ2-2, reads DSGVTQTPKHLITATGQRVTLRCSPRSGDLSVYWYQQSLDQGLQFLIQYYNGEERAKGNILERFSAQQFPDLHSELNLSSLELGDSALYFCASSVWGVGELFFGEGSRLTVL.

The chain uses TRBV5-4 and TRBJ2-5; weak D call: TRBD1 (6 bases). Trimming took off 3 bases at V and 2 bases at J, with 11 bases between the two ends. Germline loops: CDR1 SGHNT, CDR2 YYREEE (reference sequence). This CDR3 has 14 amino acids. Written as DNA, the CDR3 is TGTGCCAGCAGCTCCCAGGGGAATCAAGAGACCCAGTACTTC. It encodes CASSSQGNQETQYF.